This TCR beta chain appears in the sequencing data of a study of T cell responses to AZD1222 COVID-19 vaccine. Study-level findings and limits: Nearly half of spike-specific TCRs reportedly go after variant regions that carry no mutations. Researchers report vaccine-associated CD4 TCRs spanning spike, with dominance at 160-218 and 743-854. It was only 6 or 7 AZD1222 recipients who were seropositive at baseline.

Germline CDR1 and CDR2: SGHTA and FQGNSA. The CDR3 has 14 residues. The J segment lost 4 bases and the V segment lost 5 bases, leaving 4 bases of the junction unmatched. The assay was immunoSEQ multiplex PCR, and TCRdb's table has in-frame clones only and misses some. The sample has 150,000 to 200,000 clones, around 92% seen once. This clone appeared once. Its specificity is unknown. The source of this sequence is an adult in good health. V usage is TRBV7-2 and J usage is TRBJ2-5, with TRBD2 matching over 10 bases. This specimen consisted of peripheral blood, obtained on day 0 of MenACWY control vaccination. The DNA for the CDR3 is TGTGCCAGCAGCGCGAGCGGGAGGGGAGAGACCCAGTACTTC. Its protein product is CASSASGRGETQYF.